This T cell receptor beta chain stems from a study of T cells in tumors after PD-1 blockade. CDR1 is SGHTA, CDR2 FQGNSA, per germline. This CDR3 is 14 amino acids long. V lost 3 bases, J lost 2 bases, and 10 bases lay in between. The protocol was immunoSEQ multiplex PCR, while the TCRdb copy is restricted to in-frame clones and leaves out a portion. Of about 59,000 clones listed, about four fifths are singletons. Sequencing used PBMCs, obtained before anti-PD-1 treatment. This sequence joins TRBV7-2 and TRBJ1-1, with D maybe TRBD1 (5 bases). The origin of this receptor is a human donor with basal cell carcinoma. CDR3 residues: CASSFGGFNTEAFF. The CDR3 region has the DNA TGTGCCAGCAGCTTCGGGGGGTTTAACACTGAAGCTTTCTTT.